This TCR beta chain came from a study of blood T cell repertoires in COVID-19. As for the study in general: The United States, Italy and Spain were the sources of the acute and convalescent COVID-19 samples. PBMCs, B-cell-depleted T cells, or T cells provided the cDNA or gDNA that made up the material.

The CDR3 consists of 15 residues. V was clipped by 4 bases and J by 5 bases; unmatched bases: 4. From germline, CDR1 is SGDLS and CDR2 YYNGEE. Authors' methods: Scientists estimated how many nucleated cells there were by amplifying reference gene primers. Using immunoSEQ multiplex PCR, the repertoire was profiled, and TCRdb retains in-frame clones only, with some absent. Clone size and the V and J calls come from that table; the DNA yielded D and trimming. The table shows 130,000 to 150,000 clones, with 87% occurring only once. This clonotype was obtained from a woman between 45 and 65 years old with acute or convalescent COVID-19. The V call is TRBV9, the J call TRBJ1-6; the match to TRBD1 covers 9 bases. What was sequenced was peripheral blood. CDR3 region: CASSLRDRDNSPLHF. CDR3 sequence (DNA): TGTGCCAGCAGCCTTCGGGACAGGGATAATTCACCCCTCCACTTT.